Shown below are 27 T cell receptor beta chains from a single sample sequenced in a study of blood T cell repertoires in COVID-19. Here immunoSEQ multiplex PCR was the method, and the copy in TCRdb shows in-frame clones only, minus some. The repertoire includes some 230,000 clones, roughly four fifths of them detected once, and roughly 15% sits in the top ten. Sequences were obtained from PBMCs or T cells enriched from blood (not recorded which). Every receptor here comes from a man aged 35-49 years who had recovered from COVID-19.

This chain uses TRBV4-2 with TRBJ2-3, with 7 nucleotides matching TRBD1. CDR3 length: 14 residues. V gave up 3 bases and J gave up 4 bases; unmatched junction bases: 4. Germline loops: CDR1 LGHNA, CDR2 YNFKEQ. This chain's CDR3 is CASSQTGWADTQYF. CDR3 sequence (DNA): TGTGCCAGCAGCCAGACAGGGTGGGCAGATACGCAGTATTTT.

The chain employs TRBV5-1 and TRBJ1-2; D might be TRBD1 (6 bases). Germline CDR1 is SGHRS and CDR2 is YFSETQ. The V and J ends lost 7 bases and 4 bases respectively, with 17 bases between them. The CDR3 is 14 amino acids. CDR3 sequence reads: CASDVTGGGYGYTF. CDR3 DNA sequence: TGCGCCAGCGACGTGACAGGTGGGGGCTATGGCTACACCTTC.

The chain is built from TRBV28 and TRBJ1-4; 7 nucleotides line up with TRBD1. Germline CDR1 reads MDHEN; CDR2 reads SYDVKM. V was clipped by 6 bases and J by 8 bases; unmatched bases: 9. The CDR3 length is 14 residues. CDR3 protein: CASRPGGPVEKLFF. CDR3 coding DNA: TGTGCCAGCAGACCAGGGGGACCAGTAGAAAAACTGTTTTTT.

The CDR3 nucleotides read TGTGCCAGCATCAGGACAGCGCCCTACGAGCAGTACTTC. This encodes CASIRTAPYEQYF. The chain joins TRBV27 to TRBJ2-7; tentatively, D is TRBD1 (6 bases). The CDR3 has 13 amino acids. Germline V lookup: CDR1 MNHEY, CDR2 SMNVEV (reference sequence). V lost 7 bases and J 2 bases, leaving 12 bases between the germline ends.

The rearrangement links TRBV23-1 to TRBJ1-6, with TRBD1 matching 8 bases. TRBV23-1 is flagged as an ORF with uncertain function. There are 17 residues in the CDR3. The junction had 13 bases not matched to a gene; V was cut back by 4 bases and J by 8 bases. This CDR3 is CASSPRTGPVGDSPLHF. The CDR3 region has the DNA TGCGCCAGCAGTCCCCGGACAGGGCCGGTAGGGGATTCACCCCTCCACTTT.

This clone has just one count. This sequence joins TRBV18 and TRBJ1-2, with D possibly TRBD1 on 5 matching bases. The CDR3 covers 14 residues. Germline CDR1 KGHSH, CDR2 LQKENI. V was shortened by 3 bases and J by 6 bases, with 14 bases between the two germline ends. The CDR3 here is CASSPLLGEDGYTF. CDR3 in DNA: TGTGCCAGCTCACCTTTGCTGGGGGAGGATGGCTACACCTTC.

The chain recombines TRBV7-2 with TRBJ1-1, with 7 bases lining up with TRBD1. Trimming removed 5 bases from V and 4 bases from J; junction bases left unmatched: 7. Germline V lookup: CDR1 SGHTA, CDR2 FQGNSA. The CDR3 totals 14 residues. Here the CDR3 reads CASSLRGRSTEAFF. CDR3 nucleotide sequence: TGTGCCAGCAGCCTAAGGGGGCGTTCCACTGAAGCTTTCTTT.

The rearrangement uses TRBV6-1 and TRBJ2-3, with TRBD1 as a possible D gene (5 bases). From germline, CDR1 is MNHNS and CDR2 SASEGT. Trimming stripped 3 bases from V and 2 bases from J, with 9 bases between. The CDR3 extends over 14 amino acids. CDR3 in DNA: TGTGCCAGCAGTGAGGGGCAGTACACAGATACGCAGTATTTT. Translated, it gives CASSEGQYTDTQYF.

The V and J genes are TRBV9 and TRBJ2-5; TRBD2 agrees at 9 bases. V was clipped by 0 bases and J by 4 bases; unmatched bases: 16. CDR3 size: 19 residues. Germline CDR1 and CDR2: SGDLS and YYNGEE. This CDR3 reads CASSVGRSVAGDWGETQYF. DNA for the CDR3: TGTGCCAGCAGCGTAGGGAGGTCTGTAGCGGGGGACTGGGGAGAGACCCAGTACTTC.

This clone appeared a single time. The chain links TRBV2 to TRBJ1-3; 7 bases are a match to TRBD1. Germline V lookup: CDR1 SNHLY, CDR2 FYNNEI. The CDR3 length is 14 residues. V lost 7 bases and J lost 4; bases outside the gene matches: 7. CDR3 DNA: TGTGCCAGCATCTACAGGGGCGCAGGAAACACCATATATTTT. Amino acid sequence: CASIYRGAGNTIYF.

The gene calls are TRBV27 and TRBJ2-7; 11 positions agree with TRBD2. CDR3 length: 18 residues. The V segment lost 4 bases and the J segment 0 bases; nucleotides outside the gene matches: 11. Germline-derived CDR1 and CDR2 are MNHEY and SMNVEV (reference sequence). The CDR3 region has the DNA TGTGCCAGCAGTTCCATCTTTAGACTAGCGGGAAGCTCCTACGAGCAGTACTTC. This translates into CASSSIFRLAGSSYEQYF.

This clone appeared once. V gene TRBV3-1 (or the pseudogene TRBV3-2) combines with J gene TRBJ2-7; 12 nucleotides match TRBD1. The germline V gene encodes CDR1 LGHDT and CDR2 YNNKEL (reference sequence). V gave up 5 bases and J gave up 4 bases; unmatched junction bases: 6. CDR3 length: 15 amino acids. The CDR3 here is CASSSPGQGAYEQYF. The CDR3 DNA follows: TGTGCCAGCAGCTCCCCGGGACAGGGGGCTTACGAGCAGTACTTC.

The genes are TRBV9 and TRBJ2-7, with 8 bases identical to TRBD1. Germline V gene data show CDR1 as SGDLS and CDR2 as YYNGEE. J gave up 6 bases and V 6 bases, and 11 bases lay outside the gene matches. This CDR3 has 14 amino acids. The CDR3 DNA reads TGTGCCAGCAACCCGAAGGCAGGGGGCTCCGAGCAGTACTTC. Protein: CASNPKAGGSEQYF.

This clone was observed a handful of times. The rearrangement links TRBV5-1 to TRBJ2-5; 9 positions match TRBD1. Losses at the gene ends were 4 bases for V and 6 bases for J; bases not matched to a gene: 7. CDR3 length equals 14 residues. The germline V gene encodes CDR1 SGHRS and CDR2 YFSETQ. The CDR3 DNA reads as TGCGCCAGCAGCCAAGGACAGGGGAGGAAGACCCAGTACTTC. This sequence encodes CASSQGQGRKTQYF.

V is TRBV3-1 (or the pseudogene TRBV3-2) and J is TRBJ1-1; D remains ambiguous. Trimming cost V 2 bases and J 2 bases, with 9 bases left between them. The germline gives CDR1 LGHDT, CDR2 YNNKEL (reference sequence). The CDR3 is made up of 14 amino acids. The CDR3 here is CASSQLTLNTEAFF. CDR3 DNA: TGTGCCAGCAGCCAATTGACACTTAACACTGAAGCTTTCTTT.

The chain combines TRBV19 with TRBJ1-2; 7 bases fit TRBD1. CDR3 size: 14 residues. Germline assignment: CDR1 LNHDA and CDR2 SQIVND (reference sequence). V gave up 6 bases and J gave up 3 bases; unmatched junction bases: 7. The CDR3 spells CASRLEQGYYGYTF. CDR3 DNA sequence: TGTGCCAGTAGGCTGGAACAGGGGTACTATGGCTACACCTTC. Drawing the rest from reference TRBV19 and TRBJ1-2, the complete variable domain is DGGITQSPKYLFRKEGQNVTLSCEQNLNHDAMYWYRQDPGQGLRLIYYSQIVNDFQKGDIAEGYSVSREKKESFPLTVTSAQKNPTAFYLCASRLEQGYYGYTFGSGTRLTVV.

CDR3 sequence (DNA): TGTGCCAGCAGCCCATCGGGGAGCCGTAACAATGAGCAGTTCTTC. It is translated as CASSPSGSRNNEQFF. The chain couples TRBV9 to TRBJ2-1; weak D call: TRBD2 (5 bases). This CDR3 contains 15 residues. V dropped 4 bases and J dropped 5 bases, with 16 bases sitting between them. The germline V gene encodes CDR1 SGDLS and CDR2 YYNGEE.

V is TRBV7-6 and J is TRBJ2-7; TRBD1 matches at 7 bases. CDR3 length equals 13 residues. With 4 bases clipped from V and 11 bases from J, the junction kept 11 bases outside the gene matches. The germline gives CDR1 SGHVS, CDR2 FNYEAQ. Written as DNA, the CDR3 is TGTGCCAGCAGCTCAGGGGGATTCCAGGAGAAGTACTTC. This codes for CASSSGGFQEKYF.

V and J are TRBV18 and TRBJ2-3, with 13 bases that match TRBD2. The CDR3 sequence is 19 residues long. Germline CDR1 is KGHSH and CDR2 is LQKENI. The junction had 11 bases not matched to a gene; V was cut back by 3 bases and J by 2 bases. CDR3 in amino acids: CASSPRTSGGAYYTDTQYF. The CDR3 DNA sequence: TGTGCCAGCTCACCTCGGACTAGCGGGGGCGCCTATTACACAGATACGCAGTATTTT.

This clone was recorded only once. This chain links TRBV24-1 with TRBJ1-5; D not certain. V lost 3 bases, J lost 2 bases, and 10 bases lay in between. Germline assignment: CDR1 KGHDR and CDR2 SFDVKD. This CDR3 comprises 15 residues. The CDR3 DNA follows: TGTGCCACCAGTGATCCGATGGTAGGCAATCAGCCCCAGCATTTT. As protein: CATSDPMVGNQPQHF.

The chain joins TRBV11-2 to TRBJ1-1, with TRBD1 matching over 8 bases. CDR1 and CDR2 from the germline V gene are SGHAT and FQNNGV. V shed 0 bases, J shed 10 bases, and the junction held 1 base outside the gene matches. The CDR3 loop spans 12 amino acids. CDR3: CASSLDDRGAFF. The DNA of the CDR3 is TGTGCCAGCAGCTTAGATGACAGGGGAGCTTTCTTT.

V and J are TRBV5-8 and TRBJ2-5, with TRBD1 identical over 8 bases. This CDR3 has 14 residues. Germline V gene sequence: CDR1 SGHTS, CDR2 YDEGEE. The trim removed 4 bases at V and 4 bases at J, leaving 6 bases unmatched. In nucleotides, the CDR3 is TGTGCCAGCAGCCGACAACAGGGGGGAGAGACCCAGTACTTC. It yields the protein CASSRQQGGETQYF.

The chain joins TRBV19 to TRBJ2-2; 7 nucleotides agree with TRBD1. The J segment lost 6 bases and the V segment lost 7 bases, leaving 14 bases of the junction unmatched. The CDR3 runs to 16 residues. Germline V lookup: CDR1 LNHDA, CDR2 SQIVND (reference sequence). Here the CDR3 DNA reads TGTGCCAGTACCCGACAGGGTATCGGTATTTCCGGGGAGCTGTTTTTT. Translated: CASTRQGIGISGELFF. Based on the CDR3 plus reference TRBV19 and TRBJ2-2, the full variable domain is DGGITQSPKYLFRKEGQNVTLSCEQNLNHDAMYWYRQDPGQGLRLIYYSQIVNDFQKGDIAEGYSVSREKKESFPLTVTSAQKNPTAFYLCASTRQGIGISGELFFGEGSRLTVL.

The chain links TRBV28 to TRBJ2-1; perhaps TRBD2 as D (6 bases). The CDR3 totals 16 residues. Looked up from germline, CDR1 is MDHEN and CDR2 is SYDVKM. Trimming cost V 8 bases and J 7 bases, with 24 bases left between them. The CDR3 sequence: CASGLRYGAGRNEQFF. CDR3 sequence (DNA): TGTGCCAGCGGCCTCCGGTATGGGGCAGGGAGGAATGAGCAGTTCTTC.

The rearrangement uses TRBV28 and TRBJ1-2, with a possible D match to TRBD1 (5 bases). The V end lost 5 bases, the J end lost 5 bases, and 12 bases lay between the germline ends. CDR1 and CDR2 from the germline V gene are MDHEN and SYDVKM. The CDR3 extends over 13 amino acids. CDR3 region: CASSLEGVYGYTF. The CDR3 nucleotides read TGTGCCAGCAGTCTCGAAGGGGTTTATGGCTACACCTTC.

The chain uses TRBV11-2 and TRBJ2-5, with D tentatively TRBD2 (6 bases). The CDR3 covers 11 residues. The germline V gene encodes CDR1 SGHAT and CDR2 FQNNGV. V lost 1 base and J 9 bases, leaving 6 bases between the germline ends. Written as DNA, the CDR3 is TGTGCCAGCAGCTTAGGGGGGGCCCAGTACTTC. This codes for CASSLGGAQYF.

The chain employs TRBV9 and TRBJ2-5; TRBD1 matches 9 bases. Germline V CDR1 and CDR2: SGDLS, YYNGEE. V trimming: 4 bases; J trimming: 5 bases; junction bases outside the gene matches: 6. The CDR3 sequence is 14 residues long. The CDR3 here is CASSSQGAGETQYF. CDR3 bases: TGTGCCAGCAGCTCACAGGGGGCGGGGGAGACCCAGTACTTC.